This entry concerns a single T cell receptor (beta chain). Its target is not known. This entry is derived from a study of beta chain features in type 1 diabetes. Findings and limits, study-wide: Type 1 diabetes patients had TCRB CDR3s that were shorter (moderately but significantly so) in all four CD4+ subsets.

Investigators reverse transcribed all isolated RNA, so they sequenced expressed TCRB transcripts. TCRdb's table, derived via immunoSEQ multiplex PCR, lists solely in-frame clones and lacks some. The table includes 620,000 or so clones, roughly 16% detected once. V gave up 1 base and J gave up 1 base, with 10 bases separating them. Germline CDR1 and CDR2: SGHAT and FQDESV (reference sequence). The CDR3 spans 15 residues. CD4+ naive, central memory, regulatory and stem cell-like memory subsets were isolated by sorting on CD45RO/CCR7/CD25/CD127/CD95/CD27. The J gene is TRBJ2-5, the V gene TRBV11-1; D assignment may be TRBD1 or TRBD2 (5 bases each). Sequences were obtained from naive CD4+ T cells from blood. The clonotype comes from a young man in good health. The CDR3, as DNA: TGTGCCAGCAGCTTAGAGGGACCGACCCAAGAGACCCAGTACTTC. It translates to CASSLEGPTQETQYF.